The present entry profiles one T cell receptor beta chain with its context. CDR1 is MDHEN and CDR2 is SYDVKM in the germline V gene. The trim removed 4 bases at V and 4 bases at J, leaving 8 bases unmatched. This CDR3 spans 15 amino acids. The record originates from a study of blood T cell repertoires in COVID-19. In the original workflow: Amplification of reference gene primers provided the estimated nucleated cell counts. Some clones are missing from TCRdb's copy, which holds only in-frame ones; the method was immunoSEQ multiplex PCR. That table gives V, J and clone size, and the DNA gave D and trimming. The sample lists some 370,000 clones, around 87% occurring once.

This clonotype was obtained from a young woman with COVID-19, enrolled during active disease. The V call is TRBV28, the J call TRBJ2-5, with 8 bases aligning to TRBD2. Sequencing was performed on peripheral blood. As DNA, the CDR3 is TGTGCCAGCAGTTCATCCGGGACTAGGGGAGAGACCCAGTACTTC. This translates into CASSSSGTRGETQYF.